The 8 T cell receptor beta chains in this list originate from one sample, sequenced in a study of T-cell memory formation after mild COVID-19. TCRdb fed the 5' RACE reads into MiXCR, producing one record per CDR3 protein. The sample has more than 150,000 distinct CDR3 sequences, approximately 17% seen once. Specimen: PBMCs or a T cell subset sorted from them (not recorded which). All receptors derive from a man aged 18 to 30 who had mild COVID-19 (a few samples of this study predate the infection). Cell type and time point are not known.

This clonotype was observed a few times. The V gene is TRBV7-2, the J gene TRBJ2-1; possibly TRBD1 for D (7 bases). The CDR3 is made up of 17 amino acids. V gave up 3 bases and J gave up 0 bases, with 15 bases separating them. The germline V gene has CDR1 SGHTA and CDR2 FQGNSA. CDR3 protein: CASSFVGGGGSYNEQFF. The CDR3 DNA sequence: TGTGCCAGCAGCTTCGTAGGAGGGGGCGGCTCCTACAATGAGCAGTTCTTC.

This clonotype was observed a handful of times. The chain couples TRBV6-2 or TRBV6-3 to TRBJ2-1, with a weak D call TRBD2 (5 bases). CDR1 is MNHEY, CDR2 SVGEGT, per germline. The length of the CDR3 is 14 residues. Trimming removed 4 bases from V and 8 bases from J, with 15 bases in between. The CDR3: CASSLLGGAYEQFF. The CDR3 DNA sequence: TGTGCCAGCAGTTTGCTTGGAGGCGCGTATGAGCAGTTCTTC.

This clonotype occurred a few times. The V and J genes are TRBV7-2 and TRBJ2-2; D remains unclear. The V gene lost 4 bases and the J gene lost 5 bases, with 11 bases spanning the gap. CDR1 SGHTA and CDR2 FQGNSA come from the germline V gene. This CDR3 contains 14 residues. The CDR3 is CASSYVPRTGELFF. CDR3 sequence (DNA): TGTGCCAGCAGCTATGTTCCGAGGACCGGGGAGCTGTTTTTT.

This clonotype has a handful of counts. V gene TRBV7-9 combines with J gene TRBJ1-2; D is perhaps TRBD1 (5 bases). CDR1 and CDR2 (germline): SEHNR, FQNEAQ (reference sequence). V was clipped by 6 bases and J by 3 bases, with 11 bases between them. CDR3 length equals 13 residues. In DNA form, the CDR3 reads TGTGCCAGCAGTTACAGGCCCGACTATGGCTACACCTTC. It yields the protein CASSYRPDYGYTF.

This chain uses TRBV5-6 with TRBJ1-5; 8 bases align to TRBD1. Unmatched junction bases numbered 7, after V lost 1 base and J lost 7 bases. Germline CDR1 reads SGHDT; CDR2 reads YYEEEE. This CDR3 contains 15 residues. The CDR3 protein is CASSLLGQGQQPQHF. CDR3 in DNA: TGTGCCAGCAGCTTGTTAGGACAGGGACAACAGCCCCAGCATTTT.

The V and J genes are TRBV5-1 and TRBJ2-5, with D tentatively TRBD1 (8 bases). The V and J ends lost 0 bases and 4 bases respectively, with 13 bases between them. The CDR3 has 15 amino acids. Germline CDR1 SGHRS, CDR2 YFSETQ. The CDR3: CASSLGTGGAETQYF. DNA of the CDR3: TGCGCCAGCAGCTTGGGTACAGGGGGGGCAGAGACCCAGTACTTC.

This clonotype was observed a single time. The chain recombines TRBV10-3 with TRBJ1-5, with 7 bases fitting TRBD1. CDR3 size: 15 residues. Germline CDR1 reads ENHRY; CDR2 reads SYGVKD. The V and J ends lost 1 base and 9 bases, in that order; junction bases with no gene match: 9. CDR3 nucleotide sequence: TGTGCCATCAGTGAGTTTCGACAGGGCGAGGGGCCCCAGCATTTT. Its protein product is CAISEFRQGEGPQHF.

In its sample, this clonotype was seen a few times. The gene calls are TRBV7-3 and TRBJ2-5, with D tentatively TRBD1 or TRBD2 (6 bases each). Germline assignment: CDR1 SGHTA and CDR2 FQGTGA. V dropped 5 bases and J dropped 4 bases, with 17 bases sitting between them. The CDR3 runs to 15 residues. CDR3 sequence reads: CASSPDGGRLETQYF. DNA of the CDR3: TGTGCCAGCAGCCCAGACGGGGGCCGGTTAGAGACCCAGTACTTC.